The 5 T cell receptor beta chains below were found in one sample sequenced in a study of technical replicates of blood from several donors. Libraries were prepared by immunoSEQ multiplex PCR; TCRdb keeps only in-frame clonotypes and omits some of them. The sample has around 100,000 clones; approximately 94% are singletons. The sequenced sample was T cells isolated from PBMCs. The receptors derive from a human donor in good health.

The chain uses TRBV2 and TRBJ2-2; 15 bases are shared with TRBD2. Germline-derived CDR1 and CDR2 are SNHLY and FYNNEI. CDR3 length equals 18 residues. Trimming removed 7 bases from V and 0 bases from J; junction bases left unmatched: 6. The CDR3 DNA sequence: TGTGCCAGCAAGTTCAGGACTAGCGGGAGGGCGAACACCGGGGAGCTGTTTTTT. It codes for CASKFRTSGRANTGELFF.

The chain links TRBV7-8 to TRBJ1-1; D is perhaps TRBD1 (5 bases). Trimming cost V 6 bases and J 5 bases, with 10 bases left between them. CDR1 SGHVS and CDR2 FQNEAQ come from the germline V gene. The CDR3 is 12 residues long. CDR3 nucleotides: TGTGCCAGCAGTCCAGGGAAGACTGAAGCTTTCTTT. Amino acids: CASSPGKTEAFF.

The chain is built from TRBV7-2 and TRBJ1-2, with 8 bases identical to TRBD1. The CDR3 sequence is 19 residues long. Trimming removed 4 bases from V and 5 bases from J; junction bases left unmatched: 21. Germline lookup yields CDR1 SGHTA and CDR2 FQGNSA. CDR3 region: CASSSSGLFYEDRGYGYTF. The CDR3 coding sequence is TGTGCCAGCAGCTCGTCGGGGCTCTTTTACGAAGACAGGGGTTATGGCTACACCTTC.

The CDR3 protein is CSVEEAVNEKLFF. CDR3 DNA: TGCAGCGTTGAAGAGGCCGTTAATGAAAAACTGTTTTTT. The chain combines TRBV29-1 with TRBJ1-4; D unresolved. The ends were cut back, 0 bases at V and 4 bases at J, with 6 bases in the middle. This CDR3 has 13 amino acids. Germline CDR1 reads SQVTM; CDR2 reads ANQGSEA.

The chain couples TRBV27 to TRBJ2-7; tentative D call: TRBD2 (6 bases). The V gene's germline CDR1 is MNHEY and CDR2 SMNVEV (reference sequence). The V end lost 6 bases, the J end lost 4 bases, and 19 bases lay between the germline ends. CDR3 size: 15 residues. The CDR3 is CASSYEWGDFYEQYF. CDR3 sequence (DNA): TGTGCCAGCAGCTACGAATGGGGGGACTTTTACGAGCAGTACTTC.